Listed below are T cell receptor beta chains from one sample, sequenced in a study of glioma-infiltrating T cells after dendritic cell vaccination. Using immunoSEQ multiplex PCR, the repertoire was profiled, and TCRdb retains in-frame clones only, with some absent. The sample has roughly 96,000 clones, about 79% seen once. Material: blood, obtained before dendritic cell vaccination. The receptors were gathered from a human donor with glioblastoma. The CDR3 runs from the conserved cysteine through the conserved F or W. D genes are given only for firm matches. Part of the rows lack a size; the others show once, few, many or a class for expanded clones.

- | TRBJ1-2 | TRBV4-1 | - | TGCGCCAGCAGCCAAGTAGGAGGGTCGGGACTCTTC | CASSQVGGSGLF
- | TRBJ1-1 | TRBV11-1 | - | TGTGCCAGCAGCCCTTTTGAGAGCATGAACACTGAAGCTTTCTTT | CASSPFESMNTEAFF
- | TRBJ2-1 | TRBV28 | - | TGTGCCAGCAGTTTATCGAGACTAACCTACAATGAGCAGTTCTTC | CASSLSRLTYNEQFF
- | TRBJ1-2 | TRBV19 | - | TGTGCCAGTAGATTTGCAGAATACACATTTAACTATGGCTACACCTTC | CASRFAEYTFNYGYTF
TRBD1 | TRBJ1-2 | TRBV19 | - | TGTGCCACTGCCCGGGGACAGGGAACTTTTAACTATGGCTACACCTTC | CATARGQGTFNYGYTF
- | TRBJ2-7 | TRBV28 | - | TGTGCCAGCAGTTTTCTCCGGGGTTCGGACGTCTACGAGCAGTACTTC | CASSFLRGSDVYEQYF
- | TRBJ1-1 | TRBV9 | - | TGTGCCAGCAGCCTAAGCCTCGGGACATCAACTGAAGCTTTCTTT | CASSLSLGTSTEAFF
TRBD2 | TRBJ2-2 | TRBV6-1 | - | TGTGCCAGCAGCGTACTAGCGGGGCACACCGGGGAGCTGTTTTTT | CASSVLAGHTGELFF
- | TRBJ2-7 | TRBV7-2 | - | TGTGCCAGCAGTTTGGACAGAGTCATGGACGAGCAGTACTTC | CASSLDRVMDEQYF
TRBD1 | TRBJ1-2 | TRBV28 | - | TGTGCCAGCAGTTCCGGGACAGGGGTCTATGGCTACACCTTC | CASSSGTGVYGYTF
TRBD2 | TRBJ2-3 | TRBV11-2 | - | TGTGCCAGCAGGAAGACTAGCGGGACGGCGACAGATACGCAGTATTTT | CASRKTSGTATDTQYF
TRBD1 | TRBJ1-1 | TRBV18 | once | TGTGCCAGCTCACCACAAGACAGGGTGGTGAACACTGAAGCTTTCTTT | CASSPQDRVVNTEAFF
TRBD2 | TRBJ2-3 | TRBV7-7 | - | TGTGCTAGCAGCTTTAGCGGGAGGGGCACAGATACGCAGTATTTT | CASSFSGRGTDTQYF
TRBD1 | TRBJ1-3 | TRBV18 | - | TGTGCCAGCTCACAAGACAGGGGCGGAAACACCATATATTTT | CASSQDRGGNTIYF
TRBD2 | TRBJ2-3 | TRBV30 | - | TGTGCCTGGAGTAAAACTAGCGGGAGGAGCGATACGCAGTATTTT | CAWSKTSGRSDTQYF
TRBD2 | TRBJ2-3 | TRBV7-8 | few | TGTGCCAGCAGCGCAGTGGGACTAGCATCAGATACGCAGTATTTT | CASSAVGLASDTQYF
- | TRBJ2-3 | TRBV2 | - | TGTGCCAGCAGTAAAGCTATCACAGATACGCAGTATTTT | CASSKAITDTQYF
- | TRBJ1-5 | TRBV6-6 | - | TGTGCCAGCAGGCAACAGGGATCACAGCCCCAGCATTTT | CASRQQGSQPQHF
- | TRBJ2-7 | TRBV5-1 | once | TGCGCCAGCAGCTTGGGTCGGCAGGTGTACGAGCAGTACTTC | CASSLGRQVYEQYF
- | TRBJ1-1 | TRBV10-1 | - | TGCGCCAGCAGTCCTAGCTGGAACACTGAAGCTTTCTTT | CASSPSWNTEAFF
- | TRBJ1-4 | TRBV5-1 | - | TGCGCCAGCAGCTTGGGGCAGGGTTTTGAAAAACTGTTTTTT | CASSLGQGFEKLFF
TRBD1 | TRBJ1-2 | TRBV5-4 | - | TGTGCCAGCAGCCTGCCTCGGGACAGGGGCTATGGCTACACCTTC | CASSLPRDRGYGYTF
- | TRBJ1-1 | TRBV5-1 | once | TGCGCCAGCAGCTTGGAGGGGCGCTCAGCTTTCTTT | CASSLEGRSAFF
- | TRBJ2-6 | TRBV6-5 | - | TGTGCCAGCAGTTTGCGTACTGTTCCCAACGTCCTGACTTTC | CASSLRTVPNVLTF
- | TRBJ1-1 | TRBV14 | few | TGTGCCAGCAGTCCACCCCAGGGGTCGGAGACTGAAGCTTTCTTT | CASSPPQGSETEAFF
TRBD2 | TRBJ2-3 | TRBV27 | - | TGTGCCAGCAGTTTAGTGGCAGGACTAGCGGGAGGCACCAGGAGCACAGATACGCAGTATTTT | CASSLVAGLAGGTRSTDTQYF
TRBD1 | TRBJ2-3 | TRBV6-1 | few | TGTGCCAGCAGTGCATCCTATCGACAGGGGGGCACAGATACGCAGTATTTT | CASSASYRQGGTDTQYF
TRBD1 | TRBJ1-5 | TRBV7-3 | - | TGTGCCAGCAGCCAGGGGACAGAAAAGGATCAGCCCCAGCATTTT | CASSQGTEKDQPQHF
- | TRBJ2-3 | TRBV10-2 | once | TGCGCCAGCCTTCGAGGGCTCAGCACAGATACGCAGTATTTT | CASLRGLSTDTQYF
TRBD1 | TRBJ1-1 | TRBV6-5 | few | TGTGCCAGCAGGACAGGGATTTCTGAAGCTTTCTTT | CASRTGISEAFF
TRBD1 | TRBJ2-7 | TRBV7-6 | - | TGTGCCAGCAGCTCTCAGACAGGGGGCTCCTACGAGCAGTACTTC | CASSSQTGGSYEQYF